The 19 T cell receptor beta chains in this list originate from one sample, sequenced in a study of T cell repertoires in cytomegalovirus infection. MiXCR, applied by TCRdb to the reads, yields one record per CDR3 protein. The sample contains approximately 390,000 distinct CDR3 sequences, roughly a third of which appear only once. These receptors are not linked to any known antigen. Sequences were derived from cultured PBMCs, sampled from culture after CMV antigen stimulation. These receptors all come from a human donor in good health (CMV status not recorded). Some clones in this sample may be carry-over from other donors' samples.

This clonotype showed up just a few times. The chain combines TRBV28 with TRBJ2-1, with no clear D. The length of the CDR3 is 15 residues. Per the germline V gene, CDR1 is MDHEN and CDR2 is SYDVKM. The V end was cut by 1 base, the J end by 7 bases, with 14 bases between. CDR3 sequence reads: CASSLYRVSDNEQFF. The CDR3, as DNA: TGTGCCAGCAGTTTATACCGAGTTAGTGATAATGAGCAGTTCTTC. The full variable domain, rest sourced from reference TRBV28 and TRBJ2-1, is DVKVTQSSRYLVKRTGEKVFLECVQDMDHENMFWYRQDPGLGLRLIYFSYDVKMKEKGDIPEGYSVSREKKERFSLILESASTNQTSMYLCASSLYRVSDNEQFFGPGTRLTVL.

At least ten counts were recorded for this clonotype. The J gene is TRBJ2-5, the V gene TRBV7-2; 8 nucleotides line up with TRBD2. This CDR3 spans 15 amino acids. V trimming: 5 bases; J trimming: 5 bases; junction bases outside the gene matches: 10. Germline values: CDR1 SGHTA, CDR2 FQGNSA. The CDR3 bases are TGTGCCAGCAGCCGACGGGAAGCGGGAGAGGAGACCCAGTACTTC. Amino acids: CASSRREAGEETQYF.

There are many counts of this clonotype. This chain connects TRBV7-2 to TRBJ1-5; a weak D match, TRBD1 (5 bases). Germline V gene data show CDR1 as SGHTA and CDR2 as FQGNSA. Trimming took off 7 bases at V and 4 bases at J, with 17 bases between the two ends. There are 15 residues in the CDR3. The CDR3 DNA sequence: TGTGCCAGCACCGTCGCGGGACTGGCGAATCAGCCCCAGCATTTT. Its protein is CASTVAGLANQPQHF. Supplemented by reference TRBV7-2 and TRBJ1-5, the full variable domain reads GAGVSQSPSNKVTEKGKDVELRCDPISGHTALYWYRQSLGQGLEFLIYFQGNSAPDKSGLPSDRFSAERTGGSVSTLTIQRTQQEDSAVYLCASTVAGLANQPQHFGDGTRLSIL.

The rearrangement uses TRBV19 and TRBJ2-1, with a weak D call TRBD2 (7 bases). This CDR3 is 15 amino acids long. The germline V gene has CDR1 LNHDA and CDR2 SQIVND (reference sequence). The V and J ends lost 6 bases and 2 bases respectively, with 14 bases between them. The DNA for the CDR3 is TGTGCCAGTAGAATTCAGGGGAGGGCCTACAATGAGCAGTTCTTC. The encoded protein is CASRIQGRAYNEQFF.

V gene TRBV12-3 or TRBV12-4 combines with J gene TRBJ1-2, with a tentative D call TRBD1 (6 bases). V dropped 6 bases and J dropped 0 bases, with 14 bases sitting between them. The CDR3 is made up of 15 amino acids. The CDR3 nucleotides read TGTGCCAGCAGCCCGTCCTGGACAGCTAACTATGGCTACACCTTC. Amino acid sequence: CASSPSWTANYGYTF.

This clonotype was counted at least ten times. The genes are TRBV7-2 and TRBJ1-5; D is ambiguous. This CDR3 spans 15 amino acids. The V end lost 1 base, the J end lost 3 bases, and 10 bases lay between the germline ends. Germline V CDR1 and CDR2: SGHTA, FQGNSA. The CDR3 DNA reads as TGTGCCAGCAGCTTAGGGCCGTGGGTCAATCAGCCCCAGCATTTT. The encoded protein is CASSLGPWVNQPQHF.

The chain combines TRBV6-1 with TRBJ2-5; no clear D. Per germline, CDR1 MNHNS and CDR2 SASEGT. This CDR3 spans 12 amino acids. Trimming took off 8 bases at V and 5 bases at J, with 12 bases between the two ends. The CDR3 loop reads CASDLGWETQYF. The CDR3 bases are TGTGCCAGCGATCTGGGGTGGGAGACCCAGTACTTC.

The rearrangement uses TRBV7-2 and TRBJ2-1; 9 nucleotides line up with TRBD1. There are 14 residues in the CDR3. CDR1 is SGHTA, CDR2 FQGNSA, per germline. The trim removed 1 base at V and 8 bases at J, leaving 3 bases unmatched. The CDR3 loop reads CASSLGTGGDEQFF. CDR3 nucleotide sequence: TGTGCCAGCAGCTTAGGAACAGGGGGCGATGAGCAGTTCTTC.

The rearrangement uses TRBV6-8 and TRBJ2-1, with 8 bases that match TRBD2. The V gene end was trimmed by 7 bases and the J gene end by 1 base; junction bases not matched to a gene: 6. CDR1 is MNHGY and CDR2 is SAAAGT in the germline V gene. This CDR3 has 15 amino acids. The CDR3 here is CASITSGRSYNEQFF. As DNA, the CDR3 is TGTGCCAGCATCACTAGCGGTCGATCCTACAATGAGCAGTTCTTC.

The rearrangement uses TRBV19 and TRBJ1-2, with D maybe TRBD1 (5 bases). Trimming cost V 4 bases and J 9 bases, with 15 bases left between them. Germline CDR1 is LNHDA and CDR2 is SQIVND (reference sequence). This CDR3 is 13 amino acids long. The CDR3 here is CASSSRDERSYTF. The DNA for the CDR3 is TGTGCCAGTAGTAGCCGGGACGAGCGGAGCTACACCTTC.

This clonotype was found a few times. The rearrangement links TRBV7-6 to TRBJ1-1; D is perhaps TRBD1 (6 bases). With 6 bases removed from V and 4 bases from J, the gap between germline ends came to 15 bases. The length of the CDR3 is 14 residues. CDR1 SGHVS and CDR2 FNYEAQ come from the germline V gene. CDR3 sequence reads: CASRGTGRATEAFF. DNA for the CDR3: TGTGCCAGCAGGGGAACAGGGAGGGCCACTGAAGCTTTCTTT.

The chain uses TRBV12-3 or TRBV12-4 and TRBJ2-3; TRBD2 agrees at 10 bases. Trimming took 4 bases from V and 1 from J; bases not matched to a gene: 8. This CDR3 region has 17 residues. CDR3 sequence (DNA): TGTGCCAGCAGTTCCTCTAGCGGGAGTGGCCGCACAGATACGCAGTATTTT. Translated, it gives CASSSSSGSGRTDTQYF.

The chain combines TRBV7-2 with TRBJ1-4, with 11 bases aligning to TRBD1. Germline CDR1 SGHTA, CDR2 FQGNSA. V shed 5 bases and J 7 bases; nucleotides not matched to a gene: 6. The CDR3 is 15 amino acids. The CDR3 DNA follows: TGTGCCAGCAGCCGACCCGGGACAGGGGGTGAAAAACTGTTTTTT. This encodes CASSRPGTGGEKLFF.

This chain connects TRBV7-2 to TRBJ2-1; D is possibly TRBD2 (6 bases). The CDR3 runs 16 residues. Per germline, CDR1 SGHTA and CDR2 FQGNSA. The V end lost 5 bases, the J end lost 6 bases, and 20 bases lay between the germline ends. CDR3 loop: CASSAQDYGLSNEQFF. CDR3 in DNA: TGTGCCAGCAGCGCCCAGGACTATGGATTGTCCAATGAGCAGTTCTTC.

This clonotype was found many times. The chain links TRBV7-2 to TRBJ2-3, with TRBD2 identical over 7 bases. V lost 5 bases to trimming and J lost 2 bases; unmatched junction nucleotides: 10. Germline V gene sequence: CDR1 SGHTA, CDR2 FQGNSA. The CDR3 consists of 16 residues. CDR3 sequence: CASSPIGAGVTDTQYF. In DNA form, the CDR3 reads TGTGCCAGCAGCCCCATTGGGGCGGGAGTCACAGATACGCAGTATTTT.

The DNA for the CDR3 is TGTGCCAGCAGGAAAAGCGGGGGGGGCCGCTACGAGCAGTACGTC. This translates into CASRKSGGGRYEQYV. The chain is built from TRBV6-6 and TRBJ2-7; 10 bases align to TRBD2. Germline V gene sequence: CDR1 MNHNY, CDR2 SVGAGI (reference sequence). The V gene end was trimmed by 6 bases and the J gene end by 3 bases; junction bases not matched to a gene: 8. CDR3 size: 15 residues.

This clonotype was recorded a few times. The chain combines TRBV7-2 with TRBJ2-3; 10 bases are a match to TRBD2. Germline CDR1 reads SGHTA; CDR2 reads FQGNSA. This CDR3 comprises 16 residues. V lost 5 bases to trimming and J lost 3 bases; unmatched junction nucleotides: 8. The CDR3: CASSPWLAGATDTQYF. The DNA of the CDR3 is TGTGCCAGCAGCCCCTGGCTAGCGGGAGCGACAGATACGCAGTATTTT.

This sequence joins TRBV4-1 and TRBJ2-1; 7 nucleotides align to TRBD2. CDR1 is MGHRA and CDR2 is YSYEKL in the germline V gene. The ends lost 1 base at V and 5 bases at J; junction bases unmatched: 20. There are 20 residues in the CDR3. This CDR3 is CASSQGSRTGTTVIDNEQFF. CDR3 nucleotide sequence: TGCGCCAGCAGCCAAGGATCCCGCACCGGGACTACCGTAATAGACAATGAGCAGTTCTTC.

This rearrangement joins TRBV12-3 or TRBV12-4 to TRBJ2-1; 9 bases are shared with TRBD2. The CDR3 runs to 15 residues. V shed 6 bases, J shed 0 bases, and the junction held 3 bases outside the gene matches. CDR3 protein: CASRSSGGSYNEQFF. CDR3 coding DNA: TGTGCCAGCAGAAGTAGCGGGGGCTCCTACAATGAGCAGTTCTTC.